These 20 T cell receptor beta chains share one sample of origin, sequenced in a study of regulatory T cells in long-lasting Graves disease (dated by TCRdb to the early 2020s). The intended sense of this specimen's time point label: newly diagnosed GD, antithyroid drugs for less than 3 months. For both TCR sequencing and RNA sequencing, RNA was extracted from PBMCs in TRIzol. Library construction relied on multiplex PCR. Reads for this sample came from an Illumina HiSeq 4000. To build TCR beta libraries, CDR3 regions were amplified by Arm-PCR using iRepertoire HTBI primers. TCRdb reprocessed the public reads (quality trimming at Q25 with fastp, clone calling with MiXCR) and kept in-frame beta chains. Here each entry gathers all rows of one CDR3 protein and keeps the most common genes and DNA. This sample comprises some 560,000 distinct CDR3 sequences, around 16% of them detected only once. The ten largest clones capture just under 25% of the sample.

Separately, the same data were catalogued under a study of T cells in Graves' hyperthyroidism and ophthalmopathy.

Sequenced material: peripheral blood mononuclear cells (PBMCs), taken at new diagnosis, from a patient treated with antithyroid drugs. These receptor sequences come from a woman aged 40-65 years with Graves disease. Donor details come from another sample of the same person, matched by shared clones.

This clonotype occurred a few times. The chain is built from TRBV11-2 and TRBJ2-1, with D unclear. Germline CDR1 is SGHAT and CDR2 is FQNNGV. V lost 0 bases and J lost 0, with 9 bases in between. This CDR3 contains 16 residues. Here the CDR3 reads CASSLDLARSYNEQFF. Here the CDR3 DNA reads TGTGCCAGCAGCTTAGACTTGGCACGCTCCTACAATGAGCAGTTCTTC.

Ten or more counts support this clonotype. The rearrangement links TRBV9 to TRBJ1-1, with D possibly matching TRBD1 (5 bases). V lost 0 bases, J lost 1 base, and 7 bases lay in between. CDR3 length equals 14 residues. CDR1 is SGDLS, CDR2 YYNGEE, per germline. The CDR3 DNA is TGTGCCAGCAGCGTAGAACAGGAGAACACTGAAGCTTTCTTT. This translates into CASSVEQENTEAFF.

The chain has TRBV6-5 and TRBJ1-2; D perhaps matches TRBD1 (6 bases). The CDR3 has 17 residues. The V end was cut by 4 bases, the J end by 3 bases, with 21 bases between. Germline V gene lookup returns CDR1 MNHEY and CDR2 SVGAGI. CDR3 region: CASSSGSQGPTYYGYTF. DNA for the CDR3: TGTGCCAGCAGTTCCGGATCCCAGGGGCCCACTTACTATGGCTACACCTTC.

This clonotype appeared many times. This chain connects TRBV4-1 to TRBJ1-5; no definite D call. V lost 1 base to trimming and J lost 0 bases, with 4 bases between them. CDR1 and CDR2 from the germline V gene are MGHRA and YSYEKL. The length of the CDR3 is 14 residues. CDR3: CASSQAGSNQPQHF. CDR3 DNA: TGCGCCAGCAGCCAAGCAGGTAGCAATCAGCCCCAGCATTTT.

Concerning this clonotype itself: With a much larger clone just one base away, this may be a read error. The CDR3 does not close with the conserved phenylalanine or tryptophan, likely indicating a read error. The chain combines TRBV6-2 or TRBV6-3 with TRBJ2-5; D remains ambiguous. CDR3 length: 14 amino acids. Germline CDR1 is MNHEY and CDR2 is SVGEGT. Trimming pared 5 bases from V and 5 bases from J, leaving 15 bases between. CDR3 residues: CASSQHAATETQYS. CDR3 sequence (DNA): TGTGCCAGCAGTCAGCACGCGGCTACGGAGACCCAGTACTCC.

This clonotype was found a few times. V and J are TRBV5-1 and TRBJ2-7; the D is unclear. Germline V gene sequence: CDR1 SGHRS, CDR2 YFSETQ. The CDR3 has 11 amino acids. V gave up 10 bases and J gave up 6 bases, with 14 bases separating them. CDR3 DNA sequence: TGCGCCGGGCTAGGCTCCGGCGAGCAGTACTTC. It encodes CAGLGSGEQYF.

This clonotype was recorded many times. This chain uses TRBV20-1 with TRBJ1-5; the match to TRBD1 covers 9 bases. V gave up 1 base and J gave up 5 bases; unmatched junction bases: 6. CDR1 is DFQATT and CDR2 is SNEGSKA in the germline V gene (reference sequence). CDR3 length equals 15 residues. CDR3 amino acids: CSARARQGDYQPQHF. For the CDR3, the DNA is TGCAGTGCTAGAGCCCGACAGGGGGATTATCAGCCCCAGCATTTT.

Notes on this clonotype: A read error may account for a junction end that differs from germline. The chain has TRBV12-5 and TRBJ2-7; D might be TRBD2 (6 bases). This CDR3 contains 14 residues. From germline, CDR1 is LGHNT and CDR2 FRNRAP. As DNA, the CDR3 is TGTGCTAGTGGTTTGGCAGGGAGGCAATACGAGCGGTACTTC. This sequence encodes CASGLAGRQYERYF.

The table lists this clonotype with many counts. V and J are TRBV28 and TRBJ1-1; D not resolved. CDR1 MDHEN and CDR2 SYDVKM come from the germline V gene. V was clipped by 1 base and J by 3 bases, with 9 bases between them. The CDR3 covers 14 residues. CDR3 DNA: TGTGCCAGCAGTTTATTTGGGAAGTACACTGAAGCTTTCTTT. It encodes CASSLFGKYTEAFF.

This clonotype has a count of ten or more. The chain has TRBV13 and TRBJ2-1, with D perhaps matching TRBD2 (5 bases). V lost 3 bases to trimming and J lost 4 bases, with 13 bases between them. The CDR3 contains 15 residues. CDR1 PRHDT and CDR2 FYEKMQ come from the germline V gene (reference sequence). The CDR3 is CASSFGGAEYNEQFF. The CDR3 DNA is TGTGCCAGCAGCTTCGGCGGAGCGGAATACAATGAGCAGTTCTTC.

The chain has TRBV19 and TRBJ1-2, with D possibly being TRBD1 (6 bases). There are 15 residues in the CDR3. V was shortened by 5 bases and J by 4 bases, with 17 bases between the two germline ends. CDR1 is LNHDA, CDR2 SQIVND, per germline (reference sequence). CDR3 amino acids: CASSQLSGGSYGYTF. The CDR3 bases are TGTGCCAGTAGTCAACTCTCTGGGGGCTCCTATGGCTACACCTTC. The whole variable domain, remainder taken from reference TRBV19 and TRBJ1-2, is DGGITQSPKYLFRKEGQNVTLSCEQNLNHDAMYWYRQDPGQGLRLIYYSQIVNDFQKGDIAEGYSVSREKKESFPLTVTSAQKNPTAFYLCASSQLSGGSYGYTFGSGTRLTVV.

As concerns this clonotype: This probably arose from a read error, given a far larger clone one base away. The rearrangement links TRBV28 to TRBJ2-7; the match to TRBD2 covers 9 bases. This CDR3 is 15 amino acids long. CDR1 and CDR2 from the germline V gene are MDHEN and SYDVKM. The V and J ends lost 2 bases and 7 bases, in that order; junction bases with no gene match: 9. The CDR3 loop reads CASSLKGGGADEQYF. DNA of the CDR3: TGTGCCAGCAGTTTAAAGGGCGGGGGGGCAGATGAGCAGTACTTC.

This chain uses TRBV12-3 or TRBV12-4 with TRBJ2-5; 10 bases agree with TRBD2. V trimming: 3 bases; J trimming: 5 bases; junction bases outside the gene matches: 12. This CDR3 is built from 17 residues. CDR3 bases: TGTGCCAGCAGTTTGGGCGCGGAGCGGGGGGGCTGGGAGACCCAGTACTTC. Translated: CASSLGAERGGWETQYF.

Many counts were recorded for this clonotype. This sequence joins TRBV7-2 and TRBJ2-3; 10 bases match TRBD2. Looked up from germline, CDR1 is SGHTA and CDR2 is FQGNSA. CDR3 length equals 17 residues. The V and J ends lost 3 bases and 0 bases, in that order; junction bases with no gene match: 6. The CDR3 is CASSLSGGAHSTDTQYF. The CDR3 bases are TGTGCCAGCAGCTTGAGCGGGGGGGCACATAGCACAGATACGCAGTATTTT.

This clonotype was seen only a few times. The chain couples TRBV19 to TRBJ2-7; D may match TRBD1 or TRBD2 (5 bases each). The CDR3 totals 15 residues. Germline CDR1 is LNHDA and CDR2 is SQIVND (reference sequence). Trimming removed 6 bases from V and 0 bases from J, with 15 bases in between. The CDR3 sequence is CASRKGTFGSYEQYF. As DNA, the CDR3 is TGTGCCAGTAGAAAGGGGACGTTCGGCTCCTACGAGCAGTACTTC.

In its sample, this clonotype was seen many times. The gene calls are TRBV3-1 and TRBJ2-7; TRBD1 matches at 9 bases. The germline V gene has CDR1 LGHDT and CDR2 YNNKEL (reference sequence). Losses at the gene ends were 3 bases for V and 3 bases for J; bases not matched to a gene: 3. This CDR3 region has 14 residues. The CDR3 region is CASSQWDRDYEQYF. The DNA for the CDR3 is TGTGCCAGCAGCCAGTGGGACAGGGACTACGAGCAGTACTTC.

V and J are TRBV5-4 and TRBJ2-7; unclear D gene. V was pared by 0 bases and J by 6 bases, with 13 bases between. From germline, CDR1 is SGHNT and CDR2 YYREEE (reference sequence). The CDR3 is 14 residues long. The CDR3 sequence: CASSLAGPLSEQYF. The CDR3 DNA follows: TGTGCCAGCAGCTTGGCCGGACCTCTCAGCGAGCAGTACTTC.

This clonotype was found many times. The chain recombines TRBV4-1 with TRBJ1-2; D gene unclear. Trimming stripped 0 bases from V and 4 bases from J, with 9 bases between. The CDR3 extends over 14 amino acids. Germline V CDR1 and CDR2: MGHRA, YSYEKL. The CDR3 sequence: CASSQDRAAYGYTF. The CDR3 region has the DNA TGCGCCAGCAGCCAAGATCGGGCGGCCTATGGCTACACCTTC.

The table lists this clonotype with many counts. The chain combines TRBV7-8 with TRBJ1-2; a possible D gene is TRBD1 (6 bases). CDR1 and CDR2 from the germline V gene are SGHVS and FQNEAQ. Between the trimmed V and J ends, which lost 3 bases and 1 base, there was a span of 12 bases. The CDR3 loop spans 15 amino acids. The CDR3 loop is CASSFLQGNNYGYTF. For the CDR3, the DNA is TGTGCCAGCAGCTTCCTACAGGGAAATAACTATGGCTACACCTTC.

The J gene is TRBJ1-4, the V gene TRBV7-9; D gene uncertain. Deletions cut 7 bases from V and 2 bases from J, with 14 bases between. Germline CDR1 reads SEHNR; CDR2 reads FQNEAQ (reference sequence). The length of the CDR3 is 15 residues. The chain's CDR3 is CASNRGAPTNEKLFF. The CDR3, as DNA: TGTGCCAGCAACCGGGGTGCTCCCACTAATGAAAAACTGTTTTTT.